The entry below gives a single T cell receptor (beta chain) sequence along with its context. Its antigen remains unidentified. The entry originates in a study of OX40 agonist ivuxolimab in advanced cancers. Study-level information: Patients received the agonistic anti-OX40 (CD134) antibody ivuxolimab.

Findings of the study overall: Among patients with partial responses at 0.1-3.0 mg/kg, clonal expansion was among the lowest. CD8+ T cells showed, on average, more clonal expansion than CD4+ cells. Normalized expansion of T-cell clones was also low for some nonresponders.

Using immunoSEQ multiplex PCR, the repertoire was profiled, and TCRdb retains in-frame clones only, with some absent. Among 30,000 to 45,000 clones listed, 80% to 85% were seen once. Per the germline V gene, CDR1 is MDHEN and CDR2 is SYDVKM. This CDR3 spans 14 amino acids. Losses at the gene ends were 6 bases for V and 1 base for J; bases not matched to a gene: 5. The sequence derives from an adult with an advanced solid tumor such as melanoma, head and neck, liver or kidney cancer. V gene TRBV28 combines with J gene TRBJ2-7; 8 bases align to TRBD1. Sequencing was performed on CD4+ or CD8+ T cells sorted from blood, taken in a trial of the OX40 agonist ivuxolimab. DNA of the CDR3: TGTGCCAGCAGGGACAGGGTGGGGTCCTACGAGCAGTACTTC. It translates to CASRDRVGSYEQYF.